Described below is a single T cell receptor (beta chain) sequence and its context. This entry comes from a study of blood T cell repertoires in COVID-19. In the study overall: In each case, the material was cDNA or gDNA derived from T cells, B-cell-depleted T cells, or PBMCs.

Only in-frame clones appear in the TCRdb table, and some are missing; sequencing was by immunoSEQ multiplex PCR. Among approximately 490,000 clones, roughly nine tenths were seen once, and the ten largest hold just over 8%. This CDR3 is built from 14 residues. V gave up 4 bases and J gave up 5 bases; unmatched junction bases: 5. Per the germline V gene, CDR1 is SNHLY and CDR2 is FYNNEI. V is TRBV2 and J is TRBJ1-1; 9 positions agree with TRBD1. The specimen was PBMCs or T cells enriched from blood (not recorded which). This receptor was identified in a woman aged 60-75 years who had recovered from COVID-19. CDR3 amino acids: CASSVEGQGTEAFF. The CDR3 nucleotides are TGTGCCAGCAGTGTGGAGGGACAGGGAACTGAAGCTTTCTTT.